Given below is one TCR beta chain in context. This clonotype was counted ten times or more. The antigen it recognizes is unknown. Base qualities are not recorded, but no much larger clone differs from it by a single base. This sample is drawn from a study of T-cell reconstitution after alpha-beta-depleted transplantation in children (TCRdb year 2016). For context, the study as a whole: T-cell immune reconstitution after TCRalphabeta/CD19-depleted allogeneic hematopoietic cell transplantation in children was quantitatively tracked in the study by means of TCR repertoire profiling.

The protocol used for the library was PCR. Sequencing used an Illumina HiSeq 2500. Molecular barcoding was employed in the preparation of TCR libraries, with unique molecular identifiers being used to normalize TCRbeta repertoire quantification. TCRdb reanalyzed the raw reads on its own, using fastp at Q25 for trimming and MiXCR for clone calling, and kept in-frame beta chains. Duplicate CDR3 protein sequences are folded into a single record with the most common DNA and genes. This sample comprises over 550,000 distinct CDR3 sequences, about 10% of them detected only once. Jointly, the top ten make up 3.5% to 5% of the sample. V lost 0 bases and J lost 1 base; the stretch between them is 6 bases long. The CDR3 runs 14 residues from the cysteine to the phenylalanine. The CDR3 DNA has 42 bases and is translated from base 1. The germline V gene sets CDR1 to SGDLS and CDR2 to YYNGEE.

The receptor comes from a human donor who donated a stem cell graft to a child with acute myeloid leukemia. In this chain, TRBV9 is recombined with TRBJ2-3, with the D gene too uncertain to name. Here the sequenced sample was PBMCs from the stem cell graft donor, taken from the stem cell graft. The DNA reads as follows: TGTGCCAGCAGCGTAGCGGGTCGCACAGATACGCAGTATTTT. Its translation is CASSVAGRTDTQYF.